The clone carrying this T cell receptor (beta chain) was counted many times. Its antigen is as yet unknown. These data are taken from a study of T cell repertoires in cytomegalovirus infection. Across the study: Signatures in public TCR beta sequences pointed to both CMV infection and matching HLA type. General study points: It was HLA-C-restricted CMV-specific TCR beta clonotypes that dominated the response ex vivo. Individuals carrying CMV plus the relevant HLA were identified by cumulative frequency of public TCR beta families.

Each CDR3 protein gets one entry after TCRdb re-called the reads with MiXCR. The sample records about 310,000 distinct CDR3 sequences, roughly 17% being singletons. Trimming at V came to 3 bases and at J to 3 bases, leaving 4 bases not matched to a gene. Germline values: CDR1 SGHTA, CDR2 FQGTGA. CDR3 length: 15 amino acids. The TCR sequence derives from a human donor in good health (CMV status not recorded). Some clones in this sample may be carry-over from other donors' samples. The sample was PBMCs. The chain couples TRBV7-3 to TRBJ2-1, with TRBD1 identical over 8 bases. CDR3 protein: CASSLTGDFYNEQFF. In nucleotides, the CDR3 is TGTGCCAGCAGCTTGACAGGGGATTTCTACAATGAGCAGTTCTTC.